This T cell receptor (beta chain) came from a study of T cells after yellow fever vaccination. Notes on the study in general: Faster peaking, at day 5 versus 15, marked a secondary response that was weaker. Bulk-population clonotypes that are abundant could appear as contaminants in FACS-sorted repertoires.

Trimming took 6 bases from V and 8 from J, leaving 19 bases between them. This CDR3 spans 14 amino acids. The germline V gene encodes CDR1 MNHNS and CDR2 SASEGT. The 5'RACE template-switching step produced TCR cDNA and added a universal primer site and UMIs. TCRdb itself ran the 5' RACE reads through MiXCR, one entry per CDR3 protein. The table has approximately 300,000 distinct CDR3 sequences, around 6.8% seen once. This clonotype was detected a few times. Its antigen is currently unknown. The receptor was derived from a man aged 18-30 years who received the YFV17D yellow fever vaccine. The starting material was PBMCs, obtained 45 days after the first yellow fever vaccination. The chain is built from TRBV6-1 and TRBJ1-2; a possible D gene is TRBD1 (6 bases). CDR3: CASSSQGPAWGYTF. In DNA form, the CDR3 reads TGTGCCAGCAGCTCCCAGGGGCCCGCTTGGGGCTACACCTTC.